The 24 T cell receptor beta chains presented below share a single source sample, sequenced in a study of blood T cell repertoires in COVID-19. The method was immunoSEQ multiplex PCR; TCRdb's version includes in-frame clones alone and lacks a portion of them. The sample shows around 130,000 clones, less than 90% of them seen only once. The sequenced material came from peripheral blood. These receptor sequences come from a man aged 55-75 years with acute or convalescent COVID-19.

This chain's CDR3 is CAGPSGTCRYEQYF. CDR3 DNA sequence: TGTGCCGGACCCTCCGGGACATGCCGCTACGAGCAGTACTTC. The V gene is TRBV27, the J gene TRBJ2-7, with D perhaps matching TRBD1 (6 bases). The CDR3 is 14 residues long. The V and J ends lost 11 bases and 3 bases respectively, with 20 bases between them. Looked up from germline, CDR1 is MNHEY and CDR2 is SMNVEV (reference sequence).

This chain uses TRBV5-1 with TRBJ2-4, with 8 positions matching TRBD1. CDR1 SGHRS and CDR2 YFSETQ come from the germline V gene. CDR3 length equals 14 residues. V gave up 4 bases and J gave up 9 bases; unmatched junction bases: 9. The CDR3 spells CASSPGQGVVIQYF. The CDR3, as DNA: TGCGCCAGCAGCCCAGGACAGGGCGTTGTCATTCAGTACTTC.

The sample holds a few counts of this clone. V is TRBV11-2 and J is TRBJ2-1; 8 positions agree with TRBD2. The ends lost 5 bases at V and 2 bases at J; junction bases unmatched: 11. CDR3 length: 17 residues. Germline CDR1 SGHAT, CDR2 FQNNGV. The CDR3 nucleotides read TGTGCCAGCAGCGTAATGACGGGACTAGGTACCTACAATGAGCAGTTCTTC. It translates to CASSVMTGLGTYNEQFF. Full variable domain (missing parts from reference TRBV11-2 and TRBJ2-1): EAGVAQSPRYKIIEKRQSVAFWCNPISGHATLYWYQQILGQGPKLLIQFQNNGVVDDSQLPKDRFSAERLKGVDSTLKIQPAKLEDSAVYLCASSVMTGLGTYNEQFFGPGTRLTVL.

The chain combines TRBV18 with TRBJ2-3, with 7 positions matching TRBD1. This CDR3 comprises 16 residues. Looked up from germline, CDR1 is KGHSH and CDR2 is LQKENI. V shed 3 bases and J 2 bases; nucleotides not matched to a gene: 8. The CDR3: CASSPARDRSTDTQYF. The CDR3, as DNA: TGTGCCAGCTCACCGGCCCGGGACAGATCCACAGATACGCAGTATTTT.

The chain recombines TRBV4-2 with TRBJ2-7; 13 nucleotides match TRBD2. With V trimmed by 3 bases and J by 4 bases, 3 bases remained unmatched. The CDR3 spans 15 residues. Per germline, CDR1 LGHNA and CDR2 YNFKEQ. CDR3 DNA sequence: TGTGCCAGCAGCCAGTGGACTAGCGGGGGATACGAGCAGTACTTC. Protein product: CASSQWTSGGYEQYF.

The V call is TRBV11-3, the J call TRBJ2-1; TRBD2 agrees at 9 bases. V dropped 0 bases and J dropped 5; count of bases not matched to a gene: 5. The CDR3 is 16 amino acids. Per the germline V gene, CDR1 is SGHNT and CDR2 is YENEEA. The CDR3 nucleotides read TGTGCCAGCAGCTTAGAGCCTAGCGGGGTTAACAATGAGCAGTTCTTC. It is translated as CASSLEPSGVNNEQFF.

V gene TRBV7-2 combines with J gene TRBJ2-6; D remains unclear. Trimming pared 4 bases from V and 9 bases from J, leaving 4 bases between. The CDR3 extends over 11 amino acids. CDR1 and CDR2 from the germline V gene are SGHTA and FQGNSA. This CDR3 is CASSSLNVLTF. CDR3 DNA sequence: TGTGCCAGCAGCTCCCTCAACGTCCTGACTTTC. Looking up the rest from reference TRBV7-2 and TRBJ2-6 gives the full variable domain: GAGVSQSPSNKVTEKGKDVELRCDPISGHTALYWYRQSLGQGLEFLIYFQGNSAPDKSGLPSDRFSAERTGGSVSTLTIQRTQQEDSAVYLCASSSLNVLTFGAGSRLTVL.

The CDR3 is CATSDDRDLYNEQFF. CDR3 sequence (DNA): TGTGCCACCAGTGATGACAGGGACCTATACAATGAGCAGTTCTTC. V gene TRBV24-1 combines with J gene TRBJ2-1, with 7 nucleotides matching TRBD1. CDR1 KGHDR and CDR2 SFDVKD come from the germline V gene. This CDR3 has 15 amino acids. V trimming: 3 bases; J trimming: 4 bases; junction bases outside the gene matches: 5.

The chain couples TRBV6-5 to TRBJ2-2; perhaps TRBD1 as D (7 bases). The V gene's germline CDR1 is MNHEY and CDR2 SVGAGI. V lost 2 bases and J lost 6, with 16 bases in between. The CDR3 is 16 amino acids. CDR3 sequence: CASSYRGGGASGELFF. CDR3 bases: TGTGCCAGCAGTTACCGAGGAGGGGGCGCTTCCGGGGAGCTGTTTTTT.

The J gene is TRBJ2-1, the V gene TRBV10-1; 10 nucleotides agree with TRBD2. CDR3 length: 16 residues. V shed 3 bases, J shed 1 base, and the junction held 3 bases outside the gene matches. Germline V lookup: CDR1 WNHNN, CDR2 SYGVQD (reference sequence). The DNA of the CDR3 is TGCGCCAGCAGTGACCGGGGACTAGCGTCCTACAATGAGCAGTTCTTC. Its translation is CASSDRGLASYNEQFF.

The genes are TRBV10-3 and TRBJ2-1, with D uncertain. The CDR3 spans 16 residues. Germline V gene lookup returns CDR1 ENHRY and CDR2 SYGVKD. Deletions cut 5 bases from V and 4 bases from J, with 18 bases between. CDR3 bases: TGTGCCATCAGTCAAGGTCAGGCCGTTCGTTACAATGAGCAGTTCTTC. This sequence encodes CAISQGQAVRYNEQFF.

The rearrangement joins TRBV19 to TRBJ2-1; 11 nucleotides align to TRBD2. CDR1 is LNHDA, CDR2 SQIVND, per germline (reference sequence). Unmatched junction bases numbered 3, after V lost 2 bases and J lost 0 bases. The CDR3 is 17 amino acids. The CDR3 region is CASSIPGLAVSYNEQFF. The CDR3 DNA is TGTGCCAGTAGTATACCGGGACTAGCGGTCTCCTACAATGAGCAGTTCTTC.

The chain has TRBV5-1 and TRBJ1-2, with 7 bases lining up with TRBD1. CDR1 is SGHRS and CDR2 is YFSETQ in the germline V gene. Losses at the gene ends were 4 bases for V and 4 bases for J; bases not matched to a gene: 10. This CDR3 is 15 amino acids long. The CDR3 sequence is CASSPRTGGGYGYTF. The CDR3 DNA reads TGCGCCAGCAGCCCACGGACAGGTGGGGGCTATGGCTACACCTTC.

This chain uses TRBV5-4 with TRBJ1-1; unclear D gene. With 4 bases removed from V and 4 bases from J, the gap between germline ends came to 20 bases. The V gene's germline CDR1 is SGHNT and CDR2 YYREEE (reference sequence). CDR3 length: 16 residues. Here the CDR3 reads CASSPPPLGEGTEAFF. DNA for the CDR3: TGTGCCAGCAGCCCTCCCCCCTTGGGAGAAGGCACTGAAGCTTTCTTT.

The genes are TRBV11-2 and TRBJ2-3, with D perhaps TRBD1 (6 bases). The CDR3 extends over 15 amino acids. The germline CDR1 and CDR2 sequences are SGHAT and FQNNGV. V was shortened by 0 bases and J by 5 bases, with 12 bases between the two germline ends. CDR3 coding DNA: TGTGCCAGCAGCTTAGAGGGTACAGGGCAAGATACGCAGTATTTT. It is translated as CASSLEGTGQDTQYF.

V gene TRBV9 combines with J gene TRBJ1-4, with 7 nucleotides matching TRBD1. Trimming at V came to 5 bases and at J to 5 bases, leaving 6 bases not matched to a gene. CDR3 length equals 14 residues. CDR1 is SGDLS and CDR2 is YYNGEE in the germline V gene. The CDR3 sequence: CASSVSGQNEKLFF. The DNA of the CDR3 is TGTGCCAGCAGTGTTTCGGGACAGAATGAAAAACTGTTTTTT.

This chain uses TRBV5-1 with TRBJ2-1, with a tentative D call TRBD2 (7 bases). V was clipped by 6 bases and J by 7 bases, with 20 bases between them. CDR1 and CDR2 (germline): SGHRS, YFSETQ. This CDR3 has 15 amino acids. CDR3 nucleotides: TGCGCCAGCAACTCTGAAGGGGGGGACTTGAATGAGCAGTTCTTC. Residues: CASNSEGGDLNEQFF.

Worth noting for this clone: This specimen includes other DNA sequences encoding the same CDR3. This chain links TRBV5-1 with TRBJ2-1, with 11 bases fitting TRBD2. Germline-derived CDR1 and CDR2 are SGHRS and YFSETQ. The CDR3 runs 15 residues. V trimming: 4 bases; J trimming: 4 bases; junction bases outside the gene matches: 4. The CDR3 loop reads CASSTGLAGYNEQFF. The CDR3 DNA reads TGCGCCAGCAGCACCGGACTAGCGGGTTACAATGAGCAGTTCTTC.

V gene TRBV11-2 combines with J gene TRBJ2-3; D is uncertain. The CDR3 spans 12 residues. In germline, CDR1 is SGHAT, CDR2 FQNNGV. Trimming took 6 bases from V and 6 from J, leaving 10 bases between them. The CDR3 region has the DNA TGTGCCAGCAGGCGTTACTCGGATACGCAGTATTTT. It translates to CASRRYSDTQYF.

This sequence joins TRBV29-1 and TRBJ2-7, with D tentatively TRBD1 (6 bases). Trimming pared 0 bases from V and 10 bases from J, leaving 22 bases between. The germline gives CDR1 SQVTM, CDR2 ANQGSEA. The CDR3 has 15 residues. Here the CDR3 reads CSVEDSVQGARGQYF. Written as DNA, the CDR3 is TGCAGCGTTGAAGATTCCGTACAGGGTGCTAGGGGACAGTACTTC.

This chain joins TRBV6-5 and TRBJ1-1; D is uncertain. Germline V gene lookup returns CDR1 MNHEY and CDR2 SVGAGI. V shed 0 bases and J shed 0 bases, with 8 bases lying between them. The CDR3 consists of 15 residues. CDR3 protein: CASSYSRAMNTEAFF. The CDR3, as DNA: TGTGCCAGCAGTTACTCGAGGGCCATGAACACTGAAGCTTTCTTT.

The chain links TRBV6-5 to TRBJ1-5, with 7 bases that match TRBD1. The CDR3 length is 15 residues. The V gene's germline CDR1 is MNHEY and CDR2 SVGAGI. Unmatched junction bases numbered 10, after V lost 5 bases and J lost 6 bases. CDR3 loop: CASSRGQGPGQPQHF. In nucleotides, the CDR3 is TGTGCCAGCAGTAGGGGGCAGGGGCCGGGTCAGCCCCAGCATTTT.

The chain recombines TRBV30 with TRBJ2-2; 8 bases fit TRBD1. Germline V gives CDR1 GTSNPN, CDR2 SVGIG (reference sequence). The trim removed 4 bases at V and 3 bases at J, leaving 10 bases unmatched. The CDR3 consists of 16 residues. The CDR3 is CAWIDRGRVDTGELFF. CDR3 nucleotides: TGTGCCTGGATTGACAGGGGTCGAGTAGACACCGGGGAGCTGTTTTTT.

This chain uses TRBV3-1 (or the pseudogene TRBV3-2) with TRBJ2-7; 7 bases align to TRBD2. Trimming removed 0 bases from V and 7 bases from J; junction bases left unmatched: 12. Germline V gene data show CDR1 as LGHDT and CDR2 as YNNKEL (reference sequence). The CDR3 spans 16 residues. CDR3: CASSQDLGRGFREQYF. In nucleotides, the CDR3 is TGTGCCAGCAGCCAAGACCTTGGGCGGGGGTTCAGGGAGCAGTACTTC.